These 4 T cell receptor beta chains were sequenced from one sample in a study of immune evolution from preneoplasia to lung adenocarcinoma. The data were produced by immunoSEQ multiplex PCR, yet TCRdb's version contains in-frame clones alone and is incomplete. This table has 30,000 to 45,000 clones, around 74% appearing once. Sequences were obtained from FFPE invasive lung adenocarcinoma tissue. These receptor sequences come from a person aged 55 to 75 with lung adenocarcinoma.

The V call is TRBV30, the J call TRBJ2-1; 7 nucleotides agree with TRBD1. The germline V gene encodes CDR1 GTSNPN and CDR2 SVGIG (reference sequence). This CDR3 comprises 15 residues. V lost 5 bases to trimming and J lost 3 bases; unmatched junction nucleotides: 10. Here the CDR3 reads CAWQQGNGLYNEQFF. CDR3 in DNA: TGTGCCTGGCAACAGGGGAACGGCCTCTACAATGAGCAGTTCTTC.

This clone was counted between two and nine times. The chain is built from TRBV18 and TRBJ1-1; 10 nucleotides align to TRBD1. Germline V gene data show CDR1 as KGHSH and CDR2 as LQKENI. The CDR3 covers 14 residues. J gave up 5 bases and V 8 bases, and 8 bases lay outside the gene matches. The CDR3 DNA sequence: TGTGCCAGCGCGATGACAGGGGGCGATACTGAAGCTTTCTTT. This sequence encodes CASAMTGGDTEAFF.

The chain recombines TRBV7-9 with TRBJ1-1; D unresolved. The CDR3 loop spans 15 amino acids. CDR1 and CDR2 (germline): SEHNR, FQNEAQ (reference sequence). Trimming left V 4 bases short and J 1 base short, with 13 bases between. The CDR3: CASSSVIKQNTEAFF. The CDR3 nucleotides read TGTGCCAGCAGCTCCGTAATCAAGCAGAACACTGAAGCTTTCTTT.

This clone was seen more than once but under ten times. V and J are TRBV11-2 and TRBJ2-7; TRBD1 matches 7 bases. Germline V CDR1 and CDR2: SGHAT, FQNNGV. Trimming at V came to 7 bases and at J to 2 bases, leaving 5 bases not matched to a gene. The CDR3 is 13 residues long. The CDR3 here is CASTPGQTYEQYF. CDR3 DNA sequence: TGTGCCAGCACCCCGGGACAGACCTACGAGCAGTACTTC.